This T cell receptor (beta chain) was identified in a study of cytomegalovirus exposure and HLA in healthy donors. The overall study: From HLA-typed donors, an early data release held 70 million to 100 million unique TCRs.

Researchers ran the PCR with 60 Vbeta and 13 Jbeta primers. Using immunoSEQ multiplex PCR, the repertoire was profiled, and TCRdb retains in-frame clones only, with some absent. There are under 200,000 clones in the sample, with 2.1% held by the top ten. Germline lookup yields CDR1 MDHEN and CDR2 SYDVKM. Germline trimming cut 7 bases from V and 6 bases from J; bases unmatched to any gene: 10. The CDR3 sequence is 15 residues long. Sequenced input: PBMCs. The source is a young man in good health and CMV-seronegative. The chain joins TRBV28 to TRBJ2-2, with TRBD2 identical over 8 bases. The CDR3: CASTAGTSSPGELFF. CDR3 in DNA: TGTGCCAGCACCGCCGGGACTAGTTCCCCCGGGGAGCTGTTTTTT.